This TCR beta chain was sequenced during a study of T cell responses to AZD1222 COVID-19 vaccine. Study-level findings and limits: After the peak T cell response, and only then, were repertoires sampled. Dominant CD4 TCR responses targeted spike regions 160-218 and 743-854.

The table came from immunoSEQ multiplex PCR; TCRdb's copy has only in-frame clones and leaves some out. In the table there are about 160,000 clones, approximately 90% of which are singletons. In regard to this clone: Its antigen is as yet unknown.

This CDR3 has 17 residues. With 8 bases removed from V and 0 bases from J, the gap between germline ends came to 22 bases. Per germline, CDR1 MRHNA and CDR2 SNTAGT. Sample: peripheral blood, taken on day 0 of MenACWY control vaccination. The source is an adult in good health. The chain employs TRBV6-4 and TRBJ1-1, with D possibly matching TRBD1 (5 bases). CDR3 sequence: CASGETAGLPMNTEAFF. The CDR3 coding sequence is TGTGCCAGCGGGGAAACCGCGGGGCTACCGATGAACACTGAAGCTTTCTTT.